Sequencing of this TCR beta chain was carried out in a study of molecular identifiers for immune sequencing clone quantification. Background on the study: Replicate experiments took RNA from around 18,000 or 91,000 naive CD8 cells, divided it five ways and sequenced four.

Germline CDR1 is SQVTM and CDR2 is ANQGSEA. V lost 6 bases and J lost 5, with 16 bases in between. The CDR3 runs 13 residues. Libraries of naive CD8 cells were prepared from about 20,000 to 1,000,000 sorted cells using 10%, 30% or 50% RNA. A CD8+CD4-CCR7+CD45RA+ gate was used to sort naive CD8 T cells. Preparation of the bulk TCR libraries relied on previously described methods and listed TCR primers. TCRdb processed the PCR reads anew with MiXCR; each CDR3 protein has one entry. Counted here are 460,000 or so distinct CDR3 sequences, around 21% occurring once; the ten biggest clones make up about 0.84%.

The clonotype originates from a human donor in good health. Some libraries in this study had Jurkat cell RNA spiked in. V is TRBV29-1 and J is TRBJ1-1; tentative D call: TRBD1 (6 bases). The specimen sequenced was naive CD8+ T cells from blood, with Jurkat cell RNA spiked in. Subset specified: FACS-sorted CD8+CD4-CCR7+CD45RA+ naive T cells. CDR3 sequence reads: CSVKNRVWTEAFF. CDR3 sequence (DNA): TGCAGCGTGAAGAACAGGGTTTGGACTGAAGCTTTCTTT.